The subject of this entry is one TCR beta chain. The target antigen is unknown. V lost 2 bases and J lost 1; bases outside the gene matches: 4. The CDR3 consists of 15 residues. Per germline, CDR1 LGHNA and CDR2 YSLEER. This sample is part of a study of Ad26.COV2.S vaccination and SARS-CoV-2 variants. Notes on the study in general: It was found that vaccine and placebo recipients had similar non-spike TCR breadth. Greater spike-specific TCR breadth was seen in vaccine recipients than in placebo recipients. Reported post-vaccination CD8+ and CD4+ T cell responses to spike showed substantial breadth.

Treatment meaning: roughly 18 received Ad26.COV2.S at low or high dose, single or two shots; about 5 received placebo; per-sample allocation not given. The samples date from day 63 after the first vaccine or placebo injection. The protocol was immunoSEQ multiplex PCR, while the TCRdb copy is restricted to in-frame clones and leaves out a portion. The table lists about 500,000 clones, nearly 90% of them singletons. The gene calls are TRBV4-3 and TRBJ1-2; 7 bases fit TRBD1. This TCR derives from a person between 18 and 60 years old who received the Ad26.COV2.S COVID-19 vaccine or a placebo. Sequencing used peripheral blood, obtained in a trial of Ad26.COV2.S vaccine versus placebo. The CDR3 loop is CASSQKGTVNYGYTF. The CDR3 region has the DNA TGCGCCAGCAGCCAAAAAGGGACAGTTAACTATGGCTACACCTTC.